The text below deals with one TCR beta chain. This record comes from a study of blood T cell repertoires in COVID-19. Study as a whole: Spain, Italy and the United States supplied samples that represented acute and convalescent COVID-19. PBMCs, B-cell-depleted T cells, or T cells provided the cDNA or gDNA that made up the material.

Authors' methods: Reference gene primer amplification gave estimated nucleated cell counts. Using immunoSEQ multiplex PCR, the repertoire was profiled, and TCRdb retains in-frame clones only, with some absent. Clone size and the V and J calls come from that table; the DNA yielded D and trimming. The table lists about 260,000 clones, less than 90% of them singletons. CDR3 length: 14 amino acids. The ends lost 5 bases at V and 6 bases at J; junction bases unmatched: 8. The germline V gene has CDR1 ENHRY and CDR2 SYGVKD. The chain recombines TRBV10-3 with TRBJ2-3; 7 positions agree with TRBD1. Sample: peripheral blood. This TCR was sampled from a human donor in a cohort sampled during active COVID-19. CDR3 sequence reads: CAISQRGLGDTQYF. The CDR3 DNA is TGTGCCATCAGTCAAAGGGGGCTCGGGGATACGCAGTATTTT.